This entry lists 16 T cell receptor beta chains sequenced from one sample in a study of OX40 agonist ivuxolimab in advanced cancers. Libraries were built with the immunoSEQ multiplex PCR assay. TCRdb carries this immuneACCESS record with in-frame sequences only. Its versions omit some clonotypes, under half of them owing to an unresolved V gene in the studies checked, with the rest unexplained. This sample is represented by approximately 82,000 clones; about 90% of them were singletons. The top ten clones comprise roughly 0.8% of the sample. Sample: CD4+ or CD8+ T cells sorted from blood, taken in a trial of the OX40 agonist ivuxolimab. The receptors derive from an adult with an advanced solid tumor such as melanoma, head and neck, liver or kidney cancer.

J is TRBJ2-1 and V is TRBV18; D uncertain. The CDR3 totals 13 residues. The V gene's germline CDR1 is KGHSH and CDR2 LQKENI. V lost 6 bases to trimming and J lost 3 bases, with 9 bases between them. CDR3 amino acids: CASSPGFYNEQFF. For the CDR3, the DNA is TGTGCCAGCTCGCCCGGGTTCTACAATGAGCAGTTCTTC.

The CDR3 DNA reads as TGTGCCAGCAGTCCCGGCCGGTTCGGAGACACCATATATTTT. Translated: CASSPGRFGDTIYF. The chain uses TRBV7-6 and TRBJ1-3; no reliable D call. V lost 6 bases and J lost 8, with 17 bases in between. This CDR3 contains 14 residues. Germline-derived CDR1 and CDR2 are SGHVS and FNYEAQ.

V is TRBV11-3 and J is TRBJ2-1; D could derive from TRBD1 or TRBD2 (5 bases each). V was cut by 5 bases and J by 6 bases, with 20 bases left in between. Germline CDR1 and CDR2: SGHNT and YENEEA. The CDR3 extends over 16 amino acids. The CDR3 sequence: CASSRRPGTSGNEQFF. The CDR3 DNA is TGTGCCAGCAGCCGTCGCCCCGGGACCTCGGGCAATGAGCAGTTCTTC.

Only a few counts were recorded for this clone. The chain recombines TRBV7-9 with TRBJ1-5; D is unclear. V lost 3 bases and J 4 bases, leaving 7 bases between the germline ends. CDR1 SEHNR and CDR2 FQNEAQ come from the germline V gene (reference sequence). The CDR3 extends over 13 amino acids. CDR3 in DNA: TGTGCCAGCAGCTTTGGACGGAATCAGCCCCAGCATTTT. The encoded protein is CASSFGRNQPQHF.

In nucleotides, the CDR3 is TGTGCCAGCAGCCCCGCGGGAGGGCGGGAGACCCAGTACTTC. This gives the protein CASSPAGGRETQYF. The rearrangement links TRBV5-4 to TRBJ2-5; 9 nucleotides align to TRBD2. J was trimmed by 5 bases and V by 4 bases; bases with no gene match: 6. Germline assignment: CDR1 SGHNT and CDR2 YYREEE (reference sequence). CDR3 length: 14 residues.

This rearrangement joins TRBV11-1 to TRBJ2-1, with D possibly TRBD2 on 5 matching bases. The CDR3 contains 12 residues. CDR1 is SGHAT and CDR2 is FQDESV in the germline V gene (reference sequence). V dropped 5 bases and J dropped 7 bases, with 9 bases sitting between them. The CDR3 sequence is CASSPTGNEQFF. CDR3 nucleotide sequence: TGTGCCAGCAGCCCGACGGGGAATGAGCAGTTCTTC.

The gene calls are TRBV6-5 and TRBJ2-7; D is unresolved. The CDR3 is 14 residues long. The V end lost 5 bases, the J end lost 3 bases, and 14 bases lay between the germline ends. In germline, CDR1 is MNHEY, CDR2 SVGAGI. The CDR3 coding sequence is TGTGCCAGCAGTCCTGTGTCCAAGGACTACGAGCAGTACTTC. Translated: CASSPVSKDYEQYF.

The chain has TRBV5-1 and TRBJ2-5; 7 positions agree with TRBD1. The CDR3 covers 14 residues. The J segment lost 3 bases and the V segment lost 2 bases, leaving 4 bases of the junction unmatched. Per the germline V gene, CDR1 is SGHRS and CDR2 is YFSETQ. The DNA of the CDR3 is TGCGCCAGCAGCTTCGGGACAGACGAAGAGACCCAGTACTTC. Translating it yields CASSFGTDEETQYF.

The chain is built from TRBV28 and TRBJ2-7; D may be TRBD2 (6 bases). The CDR3 loop spans 14 amino acids. Trimming stripped 6 bases from V and 2 bases from J, with 14 bases between. Germline assignment: CDR1 MDHEN and CDR2 SYDVKM. In DNA, the CDR3 is TGTGCCAGCAGACCACCCGGGAGCACCTACGAGCAGTACTTC. Translation: CASRPPGSTYEQYF.

The CDR3 loop is CASSPGHNYNEQFF. In nucleotides, the CDR3 is TGTGCCAGCTCACCGGGACACAACTACAATGAGCAGTTCTTC. The chain joins TRBV18 to TRBJ2-1; tentatively, D is TRBD1 (6 bases). V lost 3 bases and J 3 bases, leaving 9 bases between the germline ends. In germline, CDR1 is KGHSH, CDR2 LQKENI. The CDR3 loop spans 14 amino acids.

The chain links TRBV5-1 to TRBJ2-7; possibly TRBD1 for D (5 bases). Trimming took 4 bases from V and 3 from J, leaving 11 bases between them. The CDR3 extends over 13 amino acids. Germline CDR1 is SGHRS and CDR2 is YFSETQ. CDR3 amino acids: CASSRQTSYEQYF. CDR3 sequence (DNA): TGCGCCAGCAGCCGACAGACCAGCTACGAGCAGTACTTC.

CDR3: CAWSVRLTSGTYNEQFF. For the CDR3, the DNA is TGTGCCTGGAGTGTAAGGCTGACTAGCGGGACCTACAATGAGCAGTTCTTC. V usage is TRBV30 and J usage is TRBJ2-1; 11 bases align to TRBD2. After removal of 0 bases from V and 2 bases from J, the junction contained 6 bases not matched to a gene. The CDR3 consists of 17 residues. The germline V gene has CDR1 GTSNPN and CDR2 SVGIG (reference sequence).

The rearrangement uses TRBV5-1 and TRBJ2-1, with 8 bases identical to TRBD2. The germline gives CDR1 SGHRS, CDR2 YFSETQ. The CDR3 covers 17 residues. Germline trimming cut 4 bases from V and 1 base from J; bases unmatched to any gene: 10. The CDR3 sequence is CASSGGGAGGSYNEQFF. In nucleotides, the CDR3 is TGCGCCAGCAGCGGGGGAGGGGCGGGAGGTTCCTACAATGAGCAGTTCTTC.

The V and J genes are TRBV10-3 and TRBJ2-2, with D unresolved. Germline V gene data show CDR1 as ENHRY and CDR2 as SYGVKD. The CDR3 spans 13 residues. Trimming left V 8 bases short and J 6 bases short, with 13 bases between. In nucleotides, the CDR3 is TGTGCCATCGGGTCAGGCGCATCCGGGGAGCTGTTTTTT. Amino acid sequence: CAIGSGASGELFF.

A single count supports this clone. This chain links TRBV21-1 with TRBJ2-7; the table assigns TRBD2, which was not confirmed against the DNA. TRBV21-1 counts as a pseudogene. The CDR3 is 16 residues long. The CDR3 is CASSGRLSGHSYEQYF. The CDR3 nucleotides are TGTGCCAGCAGCGGACGACTTAGCGGACACTCCTACGAGCAGTACTTC.

The chain uses TRBV29-1 and TRBJ2-7; 7 bases line up with TRBD2. The germline gives CDR1 SQVTM, CDR2 ANQGSEA. After removal of 7 bases from V and 1 base from J, the junction contained 10 bases not matched to a gene. The CDR3 spans 14 residues. The CDR3 nucleotides read TGCAGCGCCGATGGGGGGACTACGTCCTACGAGCAGTACTTC. This sequence encodes CSADGGTTSYEQYF.